The sequence of this T cell receptor (beta chain) was determined in a study of patients and donors after allogeneic stem cell transplantation. TCRdb ran MiXCR on the RT-PCR reads and lists one entry per CDR3 protein. This sample carries some 880,000 distinct CDR3 sequences, over 15% of them seen once, and the ten largest clones take 5% to 6.5%. The sequenced sample consisted of blood, either unsorted or a sorted T cell fraction (not recorded which). This clonotype originated in a human donor who was either an allogeneic HSCT recipient or a stem cell or donor lymphocyte infusion donor (not recorded which). It is not recorded whose cells these are; they may come from a transplant donor.

CDR3 region: CASSLVAGKQETQYF. In nucleotides, the CDR3 is TGTGCCAGCAGCTTAGTAGCGGGGAAACAAGAGACCCAGTACTTC. This chain uses TRBV7-8 with TRBJ2-5, with TRBD2 matching 8 bases. The J segment lost 2 bases and the V segment lost 1 base, leaving 3 bases of the junction unmatched. The length of the CDR3 is 15 residues. Germline assignment: CDR1 SGHVS and CDR2 FQNEAQ.